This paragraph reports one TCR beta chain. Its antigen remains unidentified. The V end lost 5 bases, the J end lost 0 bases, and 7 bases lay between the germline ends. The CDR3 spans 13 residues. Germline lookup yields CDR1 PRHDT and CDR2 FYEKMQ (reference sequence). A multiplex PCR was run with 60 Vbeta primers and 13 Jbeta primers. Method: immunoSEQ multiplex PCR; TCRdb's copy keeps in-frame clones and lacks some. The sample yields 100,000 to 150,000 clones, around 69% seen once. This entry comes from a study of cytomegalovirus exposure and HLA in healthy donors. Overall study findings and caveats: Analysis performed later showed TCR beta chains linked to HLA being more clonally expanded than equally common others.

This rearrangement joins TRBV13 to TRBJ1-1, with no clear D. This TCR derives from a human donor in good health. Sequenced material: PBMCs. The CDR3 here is CASSPDMNTEAFF. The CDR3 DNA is TGTGCCAGCAGCCCAGACATGAACACTGAAGCTTTCTTT.